This TCR beta chain came from a study of a mutant IDH1 vaccine in newly diagnosed glioma. This clone was recorded once. Its antigen is still unknown. Noted time point: week 47, end of study. All doses held 300 ug of mutant IDH1 20-mer peptide, with topical imiquimod. The table came from immunoSEQ multiplex PCR; TCRdb's copy has only in-frame clones and leaves some out. The sample has tens of thousands of clones, over 80% seen once. CDR1 MNHNY and CDR2 SVGAGI come from the germline V gene (reference sequence). J lost 8 bases, V lost 0 bases, and 3 bases had no gene match. The length of the CDR3 is 16 residues.

The gene calls are TRBV6-6 and TRBJ2-1, with 14 nucleotides matching TRBD2. This receptor was obtained from a man between 25 and 39 years old with glioma. The starting material was PBMCs, obtained from a glioma patient whose treatment included an IDH1 peptide vaccine. The CDR3 DNA is TGTGCCAGCAGTTACTCGAGACTAGCGGGGGGGGATGAGCAGTTCTTC. This sequence encodes CASSYSRLAGGDEQFF.